A single sample gave rise to the 17 T cell receptor beta chains below, sequenced in a study of cytomegalovirus exposure and HLA in healthy donors. It was with 60 Vbeta and 13 Jbeta primers that the PCR ran. Using immunoSEQ multiplex PCR, the repertoire was profiled, and TCRdb retains in-frame clones only, with some absent. The table has over 100,000 clones, 73% seen once. Material: PBMCs. These receptors were taken from a woman between 40 and 55 years old in good health and CMV-seropositive.

V is TRBV19 and J is TRBJ2-1, with TRBD2 identical over 12 bases. The germline V gene encodes CDR1 LNHDA and CDR2 SQIVND (reference sequence). The V segment lost 8 bases and the J segment 7 bases; nucleotides outside the gene matches: 12. The CDR3 runs to 16 residues. The CDR3 DNA follows: TGTGCCAGTTTCCAACTGACTAGCGGGAGATCTAATGAGCAGTTCTTC. Its translation is CASFQLTSGRSNEQFF. The full variable domain, in which reference TRBV19 and TRBJ2-1 provide the parts outside the CDR3, is DGGITQSPKYLFRKEGQNVTLSCEQNLNHDAMYWYRQDPGQGLRLIYYSQIVNDFQKGDIAEGYSVSREKKESFPLTVTSAQKNPTAFYLCASFQLTSGRSNEQFFGPGTRLTVL.

This chain's CDR3 is CASSKIPGQGALGYTF. The CDR3 nucleotides are TGTGCCAGCTCAAAAATACCGGGACAGGGGGCGCTGGGCTACACCTTC. The genes are TRBV18 and TRBJ1-2, with TRBD1 matching 12 bases. In germline, CDR1 is KGHSH, CDR2 LQKENI. CDR3 length: 16 residues. V lost 5 bases and J lost 8; bases outside the gene matches: 12.

The chain employs TRBV2 and TRBJ2-2; D call uncertain. V was clipped by 2 bases and J by 7 bases, with 8 bases between them. This CDR3 has 13 residues. Germline CDR1 is SNHLY and CDR2 is FYNNEI. The CDR3 protein is CASSESQVGELFF. The DNA of the CDR3 is TGTGCCAGCAGTGAATCCCAGGTCGGGGAGCTGTTTTTT.

The chain recombines TRBV29-1 with TRBJ2-7; D might be TRBD1 (6 bases). Per the germline V gene, CDR1 is SQVTM and CDR2 is ANQGSEA. The V end was cut by 3 bases, the J end by 5 bases, with 11 bases between. The CDR3 is 12 residues long. CDR3 amino acids: CSVDGTRDEQYF. CDR3 DNA sequence: TGCAGCGTTGATGGGACACGGGACGAGCAGTACTTC.

This sequence joins TRBV7-3 and TRBJ1-1, with D possibly TRBD1 on 6 matching bases. Between the trimmed V and J ends, which lost 6 bases and 8 bases, there was a span of 16 bases. This CDR3 is 13 amino acids long. In germline, CDR1 is SGHTA, CDR2 FQGTGA. CDR3 coding DNA: TGTGCCAGCAGTAATGCAGGGGCCCTAGAAGCTTTCTTT. It yields the protein CASSNAGALEAFF.

V usage is TRBV2 and J usage is TRBJ2-1; 11 bases are shared with TRBD2. CDR3 length: 18 residues. The germline CDR1 and CDR2 sequences are SNHLY and FYNNEI. V was clipped by 4 bases and J by 6 bases; unmatched bases: 14. DNA of the CDR3: TGTGCCAGCAGTGTTCAAGGGTCCGGGCTAGCGGGGGGCAATGAGCAGTTCTTC. It codes for CASSVQGSGLAGGNEQFF.

The chain combines TRBV2 with TRBJ1-5; D might be TRBD1 (6 bases). The CDR3 sequence is 17 residues long. Trimming removed 4 bases from V and 4 bases from J, with 20 bases in between. Germline CDR1 SNHLY, CDR2 FYNNEI. DNA of the CDR3: TGTGCCAGCAGTGGCGGGGGCAGCGGCCCTGGGAATCAGCCCCAGCATTTT. This translates into CASSGGGSGPGNQPQHF.

The V gene is TRBV28, the J gene TRBJ2-2; 7 nucleotides agree with TRBD2. There are 13 residues in the CDR3. V lost 5 bases, J lost 8 bases, and 5 bases stayed unmatched. Germline values: CDR1 MDHEN, CDR2 SYDVKM. This CDR3 is CASSTSEVGELFF. For the CDR3, the DNA is TGTGCCAGCAGTACTAGCGAAGTTGGGGAGCTGTTTTTT.

V is TRBV7-2 and J is TRBJ2-7; weak D call: TRBD2 (6 bases). In germline, CDR1 is SGHTA, CDR2 FQGNSA. The CDR3 consists of 15 residues. V was trimmed by 4 bases and J by 2 bases, leaving 15 bases between them. The CDR3 coding sequence is TGTGCCAGCAGCTATCGTAGCGGAACCGCCTACGAGCAGTACTTC. Amino acids: CASSYRSGTAYEQYF.

The rearrangement uses TRBV28 and TRBJ1-1; the match to TRBD1 covers 7 bases. V lost 10 bases to trimming and J lost 8 bases; unmatched junction nucleotides: 16. The CDR3 runs to 14 residues. Germline assignment: CDR1 MDHEN and CDR2 SYDVKM. The CDR3 nucleotides are TGTGCCACCGAACGGCCGGAAAACAGGGGCGAAGCTTTCTTT. Its translation is CATERPENRGEAFF.

The V call is TRBV28, the J call TRBJ1-1; tentative D call: TRBD1 (6 bases). CDR3 length: 16 residues. Trimming shortened V by 3 bases and J by 7 bases, and 21 bases separated the two germline ends. Germline V gene sequence: CDR1 MDHEN, CDR2 SYDVKM. The CDR3 DNA reads TGTGCCAGCAGTTTGGGGGCGGGGGGGTTTAGGGTTGAAGCTTTCTTT. This translates into CASSLGAGGFRVEAFF.

The gene calls are TRBV19 and TRBJ2-1, with 9 nucleotides matching TRBD2. The CDR3 is 14 amino acids. Germline V gene sequence: CDR1 LNHDA, CDR2 SQIVND (reference sequence). The V segment lost 8 bases and the J segment 5 bases; nucleotides outside the gene matches: 7. This chain's CDR3 is CASRSLAGNNEQFF. CDR3 DNA: TGTGCCAGTCGATCACTAGCGGGTAACAATGAGCAGTTCTTC.

This clone was counted only a few times. The V and J genes are TRBV18 and TRBJ1-5; 8 bases align to TRBD1. J was trimmed by 1 base and V by 5 bases; bases with no gene match: 4. Germline V lookup: CDR1 KGHSH, CDR2 LQKENI. The CDR3 contains 15 residues. CDR3 sequence reads: CASSFGTGSNQPQHF. As DNA, the CDR3 is TGTGCCAGCTCATTCGGGACAGGAAGCAATCAGCCCCAGCATTTT.

CDR3 sequence reads: CASTRGGGQPQHF. CDR3 sequence (DNA): TGTGCCAGCACCCGTGGAGGGGGCCAGCCCCAGCATTTT. The V and J genes are TRBV28 and TRBJ1-5, with 7 bases matching TRBD1. The CDR3 is 13 residues long. Germline CDR1 reads MDHEN; CDR2 reads SYDVKM. Trimming removed 7 bases from V and 7 bases from J; junction bases left unmatched: 7.

V gene TRBV5-6 combines with J gene TRBJ2-1; weak D call: TRBD2 (5 bases). The CDR3 loop spans 15 amino acids. Germline CDR1 and CDR2: SGHDT and YYEEEE. Trimming shortened V by 1 base and J by 7 bases, and 15 bases separated the two germline ends. Written as DNA, the CDR3 is TGTGCCAGCAGCTTGTTAGGTGGGAGTCAGAATGAGCAGTTCTTC. Translation: CASSLLGGSQNEQFF.

V and J are TRBV27 and TRBJ1-1, with a tentative D call TRBD1 (6 bases). The CDR3 is 15 residues long. CDR1 MNHEY and CDR2 SMNVEV come from the germline V gene (reference sequence). Trimming pared 7 bases from V and 1 base from J, leaving 16 bases between. CDR3 sequence (DNA): TGTGCCAGCAAAAAGGGAAACAGGGAGAACACTGAAGCTTTCTTT. It translates to CASKKGNRENTEAFF.

The chain couples TRBV4-3 to TRBJ1-1, with a tentative D call TRBD1 (5 bases). Per the germline V gene, CDR1 is LGHNA and CDR2 is YSLEER. Trimming left V 1 base short and J 1 base short, with 13 bases between. This CDR3 region has 16 residues. The CDR3 coding sequence is TGCGCCAGCAGCCAAGGTTCCTGGGGCGGGAACACTGAAGCTTTCTTT. Protein sequence: CASSQGSWGGNTEAFF.